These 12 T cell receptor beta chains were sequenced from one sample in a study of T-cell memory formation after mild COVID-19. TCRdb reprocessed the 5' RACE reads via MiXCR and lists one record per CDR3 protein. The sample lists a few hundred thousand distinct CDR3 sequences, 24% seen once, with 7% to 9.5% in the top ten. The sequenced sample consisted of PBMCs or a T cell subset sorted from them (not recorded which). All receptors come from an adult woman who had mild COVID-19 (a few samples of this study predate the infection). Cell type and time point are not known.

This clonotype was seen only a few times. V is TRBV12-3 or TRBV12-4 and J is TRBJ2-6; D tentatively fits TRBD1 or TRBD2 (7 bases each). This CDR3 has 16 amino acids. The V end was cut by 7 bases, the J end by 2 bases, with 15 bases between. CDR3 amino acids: CASIRGGWTGANVLTF. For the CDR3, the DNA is TGTGCCAGCATCAGGGGGGGGTGGACTGGGGCCAACGTCCTGACTTTC.

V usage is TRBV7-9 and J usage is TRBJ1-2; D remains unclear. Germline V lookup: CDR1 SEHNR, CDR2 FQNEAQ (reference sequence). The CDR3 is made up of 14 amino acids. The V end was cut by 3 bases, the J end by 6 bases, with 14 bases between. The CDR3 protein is CASSFAWSAHGYTF. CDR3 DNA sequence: TGTGCCAGCAGCTTCGCGTGGTCGGCGCATGGCTACACCTTC.

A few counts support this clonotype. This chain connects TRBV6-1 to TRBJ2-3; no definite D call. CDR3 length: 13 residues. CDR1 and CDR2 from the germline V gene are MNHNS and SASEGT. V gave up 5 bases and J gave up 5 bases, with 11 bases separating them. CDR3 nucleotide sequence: TGTGCCAGCAGTATGAGGCCTGGAGATACGCAGTATTTT. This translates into CASSMRPGDTQYF.

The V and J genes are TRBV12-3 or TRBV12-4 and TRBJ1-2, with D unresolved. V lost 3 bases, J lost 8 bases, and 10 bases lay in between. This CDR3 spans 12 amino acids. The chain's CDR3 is CASSFSGRGYTF. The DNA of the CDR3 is TGTGCCAGCAGTTTCTCCGGTCGAGGCTACACCTTC.

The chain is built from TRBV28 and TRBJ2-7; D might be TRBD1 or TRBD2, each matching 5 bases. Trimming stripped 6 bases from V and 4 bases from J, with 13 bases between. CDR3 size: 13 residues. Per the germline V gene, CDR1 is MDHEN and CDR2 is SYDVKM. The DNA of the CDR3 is TGTGCCAGCAGGGTCGGGACGGAGTACGAGCAGTACTTC. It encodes CASRVGTEYEQYF.

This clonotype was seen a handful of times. The CDR3 DNA sequence: TGTGCCAGCTCACAGGGAGCTCCTGTCACCGGGGAGCTGTTTTTT. Its translation: CASSQGAPVTGELFF. The rearrangement joins TRBV18 to TRBJ2-2, with D perhaps TRBD2 (5 bases). Trimming pared 4 bases from V and 4 bases from J, leaving 13 bases between. The CDR3 is 15 residues long. The germline CDR1 and CDR2 sequences are KGHSH and LQKENI.

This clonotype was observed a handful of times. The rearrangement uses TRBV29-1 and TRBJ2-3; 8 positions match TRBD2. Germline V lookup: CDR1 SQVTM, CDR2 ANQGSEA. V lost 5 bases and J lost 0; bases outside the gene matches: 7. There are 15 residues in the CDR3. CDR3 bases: TGCAGCGTTACCCCGAGCGGGGGAAGCACAGATACGCAGTATTTT. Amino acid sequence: CSVTPSGGSTDTQYF.

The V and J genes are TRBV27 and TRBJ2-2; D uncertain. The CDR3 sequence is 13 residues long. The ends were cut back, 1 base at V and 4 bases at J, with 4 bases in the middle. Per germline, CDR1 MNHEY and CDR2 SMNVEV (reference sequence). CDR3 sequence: CASSLYLTGELFF. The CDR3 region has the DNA TGTGCCAGCAGTTTATACCTCACCGGGGAGCTGTTTTTT.

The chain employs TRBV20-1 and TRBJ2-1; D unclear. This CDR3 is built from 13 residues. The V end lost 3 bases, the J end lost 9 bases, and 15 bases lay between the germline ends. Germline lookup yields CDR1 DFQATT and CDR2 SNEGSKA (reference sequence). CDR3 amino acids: CSASVASGSEQFF. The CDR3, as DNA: TGCAGTGCTAGCGTCGCCTCAGGTTCTGAGCAGTTCTTC.

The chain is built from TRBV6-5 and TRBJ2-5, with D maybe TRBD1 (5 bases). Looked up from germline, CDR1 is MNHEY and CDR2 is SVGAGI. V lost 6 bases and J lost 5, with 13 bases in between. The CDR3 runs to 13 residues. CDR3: CASRVGVRETQYF. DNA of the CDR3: TGTGCCAGCAGGGTAGGGGTTCGGGAGACCCAGTACTTC.

The CDR3, as DNA: TGCGCCAGCAGCTGGGACACCACCTACGAGCAGTACTTC. Translating gives CASSWDTTYEQYF. The rearrangement uses TRBV5-1 and TRBJ2-7, with D perhaps matching TRBD1 (6 bases). Per the germline V gene, CDR1 is SGHRS and CDR2 is YFSETQ. Deletions cut 3 bases from V and 2 bases from J, with 9 bases between. This CDR3 region has 13 residues. The full variable domain, rest sourced from reference TRBV5-1 and TRBJ2-7, is KAGVTQTPRYLIKTRGQQVTLSCSPISGHRSVSWYQQTPGQGLQFLFEYFSETQRNKGNFPGRFSGRQFSNSRSEMNVSTLELGDSALYLCASSWDTTYEQYFGPGTRLTVT.

CDR3 DNA: TGTGCCAGCAGCTTAGCGCGACTAAATGAGCAGTTCTTC. Amino acids: CASSLARLNEQFF. The chain recombines TRBV7-2 with TRBJ2-1; the D gene is possibly TRBD2 (5 bases). The CDR3 is 13 residues long. Per germline, CDR1 SGHTA and CDR2 FQGNSA. V lost 0 bases, J lost 7 bases, and 7 bases lay in between.